This T cell receptor beta chain is from a study of T cells expressing NK-cell markers. Whole-study context: Underlying the TCR beta repertoires were sorted CD3+CD56+NKG2C+, CD3+CD56+NKG2C- and CD3+CD56-NKG2C+ T cells. The sequencing cohort of eight donors included seven HCMV-seropositive individuals and one seronegative individual.

About this clonotype itself: Its cognate antigen is unknown.

Study-level points and caveats: Roughly 1.0-7.0% of CD8+ T cells in several donors belonged to dominant NKG2C+ clonotypes.

CDR1 and CDR2 from the germline V gene are SGDLS and YYNGEE. The CDR3 totals 13 residues. TCRdb reprocessed the 5' RACE reads, keeping one entry per CDR3 protein, no DNA. In total, the table holds some 500,000 distinct CDR3 sequences. Input material: blood T cells: a sorted CD56 or NKG2C T cell subset, CD4+ or CD8+ T cells, or bulk PBMC T cells (not recorded which). The V gene is TRBV9, the J gene TRBJ1-1; TCRdb calls TRBD1, which cannot be checked without DNA. The sequence derives from a woman between 45 and 60 years old in good health. CDR3 residues: CASSVGGPTEAFF.